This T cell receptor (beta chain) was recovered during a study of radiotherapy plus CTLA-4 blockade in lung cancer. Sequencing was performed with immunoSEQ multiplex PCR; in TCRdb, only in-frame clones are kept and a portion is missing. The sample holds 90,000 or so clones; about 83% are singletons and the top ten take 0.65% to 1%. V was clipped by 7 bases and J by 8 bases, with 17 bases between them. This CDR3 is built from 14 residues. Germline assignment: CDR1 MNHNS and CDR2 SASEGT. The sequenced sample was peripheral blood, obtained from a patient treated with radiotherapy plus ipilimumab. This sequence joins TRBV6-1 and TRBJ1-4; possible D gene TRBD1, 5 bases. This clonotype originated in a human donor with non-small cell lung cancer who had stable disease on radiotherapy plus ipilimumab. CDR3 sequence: CASNLGPDKEKLFF. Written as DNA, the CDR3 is TGTGCCAGCAACCTGGGACCCGATAAGGAAAAACTGTTTTTT.